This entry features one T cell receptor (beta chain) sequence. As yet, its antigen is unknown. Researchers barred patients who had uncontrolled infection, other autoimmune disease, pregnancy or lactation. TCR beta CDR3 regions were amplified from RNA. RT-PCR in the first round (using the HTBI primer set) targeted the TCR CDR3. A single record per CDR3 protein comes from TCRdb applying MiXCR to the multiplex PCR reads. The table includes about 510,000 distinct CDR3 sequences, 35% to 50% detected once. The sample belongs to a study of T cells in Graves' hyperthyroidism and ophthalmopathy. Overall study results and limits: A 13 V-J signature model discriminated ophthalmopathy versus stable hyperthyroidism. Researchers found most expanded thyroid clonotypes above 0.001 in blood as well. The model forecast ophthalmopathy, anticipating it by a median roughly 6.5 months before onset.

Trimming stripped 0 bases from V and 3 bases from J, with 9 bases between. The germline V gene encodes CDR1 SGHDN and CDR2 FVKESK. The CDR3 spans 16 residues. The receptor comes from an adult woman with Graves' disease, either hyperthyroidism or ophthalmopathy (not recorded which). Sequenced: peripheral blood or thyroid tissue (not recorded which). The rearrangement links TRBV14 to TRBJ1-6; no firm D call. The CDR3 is CASSQEKGYYNSPLHF. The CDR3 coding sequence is TGTGCCAGCAGCCAAGAAAAAGGGTACTATAATTCACCCCTCCACTTT.